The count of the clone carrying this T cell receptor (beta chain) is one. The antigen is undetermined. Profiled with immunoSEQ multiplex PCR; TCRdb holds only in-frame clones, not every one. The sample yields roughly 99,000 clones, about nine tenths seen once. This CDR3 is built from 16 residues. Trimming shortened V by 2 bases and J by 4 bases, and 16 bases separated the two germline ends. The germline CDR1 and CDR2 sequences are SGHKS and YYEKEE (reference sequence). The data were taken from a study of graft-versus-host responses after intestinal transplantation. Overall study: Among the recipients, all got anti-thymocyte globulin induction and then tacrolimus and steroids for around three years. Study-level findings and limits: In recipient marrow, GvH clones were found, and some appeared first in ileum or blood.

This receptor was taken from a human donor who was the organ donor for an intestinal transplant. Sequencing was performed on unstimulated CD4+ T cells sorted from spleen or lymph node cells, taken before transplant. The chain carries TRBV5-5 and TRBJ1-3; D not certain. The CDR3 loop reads CASSFKGPQVGNTIYF. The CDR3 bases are TGTGCCAGCAGCTTTAAGGGTCCCCAGGTCGGAAACACCATATATTTT.